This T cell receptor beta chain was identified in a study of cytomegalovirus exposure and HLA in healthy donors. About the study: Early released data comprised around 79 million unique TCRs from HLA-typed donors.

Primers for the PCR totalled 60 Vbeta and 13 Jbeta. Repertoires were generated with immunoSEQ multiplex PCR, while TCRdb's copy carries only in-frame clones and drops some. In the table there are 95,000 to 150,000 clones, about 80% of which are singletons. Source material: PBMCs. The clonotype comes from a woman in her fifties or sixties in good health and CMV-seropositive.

Here the CDR3 DNA reads TGTGCCAGCAGCGTGGGACTAGCGGGAGTCCATGAGCAGTTCTTC. As protein: CASSVGLAGVHEQFF. The chain has TRBV7-2 and TRBJ2-1; the match to TRBD2 covers 14 bases. Germline V gene lookup returns CDR1 SGHTA and CDR2 FQGNSA. The V gene end was trimmed by 5 bases and the J gene end by 8 bases; junction bases not matched to a gene: 5. The CDR3 has 15 amino acids.